This T cell receptor (beta chain) was profiled in a study of cytomegalovirus exposure and HLA in healthy donors. Study background: In a previous analysis, 120 million or so unique TCR beta sequences were found from 150 million to 200 million T cells. Study results and caveats: Among TCR beta chains, those listed as cytomegalovirus-associated numbered about 160. A later analysis associated 15,000 to 20,000 TCR beta sequences with HLA alleles at a 0.05 false discovery rate.

This clone appeared a few times. The antigen remains unidentified. Vbeta (60) and Jbeta (13) primers were used in the PCR. Repertoires were generated with immunoSEQ multiplex PCR, while TCRdb's copy carries only in-frame clones and drops some. This repertoire shows tens of thousands of clones, 55% to 70% found once; its top ten account for 3% to 3.5%. This CDR3 region has 15 residues. Germline V gene data show CDR1 as MNHNY and CDR2 as SVGAGI (reference sequence). Germline trimming cut 6 bases from V and 5 bases from J; bases unmatched to any gene: 10. Specimen: PBMCs. The chain joins TRBV6-6 to TRBJ1-5; 7 bases match TRBD1. The TCR sequence derives from a woman aged 50 to 60 in good health and CMV-seronegative. CDR3 residues: CASSHPTGTDQPQHF. The CDR3 DNA reads TGTGCCAGCAGCCACCCGACAGGGACAGATCAGCCCCAGCATTTT.